This T cell receptor (beta chain) is drawn from a study of blood T cells in healthy people across ages. For the study at large: About one barcoded TCR beta cDNA was captured per two T cells.

This clonotype came up many times. Alongside a J-beta primer mix, a sample-barcoded 5' primer served in a second PCR lasting about 7 to 11 cycles. Template switching added a 12-random-nucleotide identifier to every cDNA molecule. TCRdb recomputed calls from the 5' RACE reads with MiXCR, one row per CDR3 protein. Found here are 450,000 to 700,000 distinct CDR3 sequences, 27% of them singletons; the top ten hold less than 20%. V lost 3 bases to trimming and J lost 13 bases, with 9 bases between them. The CDR3 extends over 11 amino acids. Germline CDR1 and CDR2: MGHDK and SYGVNS. The sequence was obtained from a woman in her 70s in good health. The specimen sequenced was blood. The rearrangement joins TRBV25-1 to TRBJ1-4; tentatively, D is TRBD1 (5 bases). The CDR3, as DNA: TGTGCCAGCAGTGAGGGGGACGGACTGTTTTTT. Protein product: CASSEGDGLFF.